This TCR beta chain was sequenced for a study of follicular helper T cells after annual influenza vaccination. Study-wide results and caveats: Day 7 ICOS+CD38+ clones later appeared mostly in ICOS-CD38- cTfh.

This CDR3 has 13 amino acids. With V trimmed by 7 bases and J by 4 bases, 4 bases remained unmatched. CDR1 is SNHLY, CDR2 FYNNEI, per germline. Time point given: 2014-2015 season, pre-vaccination. Remarks on this clone: The antigen is not known.

Assay: immunoSEQ multiplex PCR; the TCRdb copy retains only in-frame clones and omits some. The sample carries about 27,000 clones, roughly 80% recorded once. The source material was CXCR5+ CD38- circulating T follicular helper cells from blood, sampled on the day of influenza vaccination. This sample's subset: circulating Tfh, non-naive CD4+CXCR5+PD-1+ (ICOS+CD38+ or ICOS-CD38-). This sequence originates from an adult who received the influenza vaccine. This chain connects TRBV2 to TRBJ1-5; TRBD1 aligns across 7 bases. In nucleotides, the CDR3 is TGTGCCAGCAACCGGGACAGAAATCAGCCCCAGCATTTT. Amino acid sequence: CASNRDRNQPQHF.